The T cell receptor (beta chain) under discussion was sequenced for a study of early T cells in non-severe SARS-CoV-2 infection. Each single cDNA molecule received a unique molecular identifier. From the 5' RACE reads, TCRdb called clonotypes with MiXCR, one entry per CDR3 protein. The sample carries around 49,000 distinct CDR3 sequences, roughly 10% recorded once. CDR1 DFQATT and CDR2 SNEGSKA come from the germline V gene (reference sequence). Trimming removed 4 bases at V and 0 bases at J, with 16 bases between. The CDR3 spans 15 residues. The origin of this receptor is an adult who was a healthcare worker with PCR-confirmed SARS-CoV-2 infection or an uninfected control (not recorded which). Input material: whole blood. V usage is TRBV20-1 and J usage is TRBJ2-7; TRBD1 might be the D (6 bases). The CDR3 DNA reads as TGCAGTGCTAATCTTCAGGGGCTTAGCTCCTACGAGCAGTACTTC. This gives the protein CSANLQGLSSYEQYF.